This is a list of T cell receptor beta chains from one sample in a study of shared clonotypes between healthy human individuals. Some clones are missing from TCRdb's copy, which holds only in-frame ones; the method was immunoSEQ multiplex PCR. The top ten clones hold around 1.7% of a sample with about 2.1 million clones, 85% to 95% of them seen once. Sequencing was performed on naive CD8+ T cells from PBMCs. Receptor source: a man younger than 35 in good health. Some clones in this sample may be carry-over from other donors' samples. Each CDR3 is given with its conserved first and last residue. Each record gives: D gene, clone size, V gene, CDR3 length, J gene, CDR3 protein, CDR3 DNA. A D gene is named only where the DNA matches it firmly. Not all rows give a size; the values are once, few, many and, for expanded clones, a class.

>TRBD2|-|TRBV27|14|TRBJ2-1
CATTISGTYNEQFF
TGTGCCACCACCATTAGCGGGACCTACAATGAGCAGTTCTTC
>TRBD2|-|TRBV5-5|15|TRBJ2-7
CASSDTSGAFYEQYF
TGTGCCAGCAGCGATACTAGCGGGGCTTTCTACGAGCAGTACTTC
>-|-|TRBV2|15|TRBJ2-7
CASSEVEGSVYEQYF
TGTGCCAGCAGTGAAGTTGAGGGGTCGGTCTACGAGCAGTACTTC
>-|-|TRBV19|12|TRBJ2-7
CASSAGLGEQYF
TGTGCCAGTAGTGCAGGGTTGGGGGAGCAGTACTTC
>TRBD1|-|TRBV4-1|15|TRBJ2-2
CASSGKRGLAGELFF
TGCGCCAGCAGCGGGAAGAGGGGGCTCGCCGGGGAGCTGTTTTTT
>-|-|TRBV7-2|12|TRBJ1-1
CASSYLGTEAFF
TGTGCCAGCAGCTACCTGGGTACTGAAGCTTTCTTT
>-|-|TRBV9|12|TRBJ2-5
CASSVAGETQYF
TGTGCCAGCAGCGTAGCTGGGGAGACCCAGTACTTC
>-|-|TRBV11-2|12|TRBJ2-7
CASSLEGTERYF
TGTGCCAGCAGCTTAGAAGGGACCGAGCGGTACTTC
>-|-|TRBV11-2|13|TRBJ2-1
CASSLGAGNEQFF
TGTGCCAGCAGCTTAGGAGCAGGCAATGAGCAGTTCTTC
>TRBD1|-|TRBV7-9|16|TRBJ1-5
CASSLTSGGMDQPQHF
TGTGCCAGCAGCTTAACGTCAGGGGGGATGGATCAGCCCCAGCATTTT
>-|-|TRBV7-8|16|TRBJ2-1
CASSLPGSSTYNEQFF
TGTGCCAGCAGCTTACCCGGCAGCTCCACATACAATGAGCAGTTCTTC
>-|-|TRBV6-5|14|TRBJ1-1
CASSYARSNTEAFF
TGTGCCAGCAGTTACGCACGGAGTAACACTGAAGCTTTCTTT
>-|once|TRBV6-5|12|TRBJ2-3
CASSSAGDTQYF
TGTGCCAGCAGCTCTGCTGGGGATACGCAGTATTTT
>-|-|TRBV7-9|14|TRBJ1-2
CASSSQLRDDGYTF
TGTGCCAGCAGCTCCCAGTTGAGGGACGATGGCTACACCTTC
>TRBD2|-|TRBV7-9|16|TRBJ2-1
CASSLSRGGPKDEQFF
TGTGCCAGCAGCTTATCCCGGGGAGGGCCCAAGGATGAGCAGTTCTTC
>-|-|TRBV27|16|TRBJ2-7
CASSLRLGRSLYEQYF
TGTGCCAGCAGTTTACGTCTGGGCAGGAGCCTCTACGAGCAGTACTTC
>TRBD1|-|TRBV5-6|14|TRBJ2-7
CASSDRGLTYEQYF
TGTGCCAGCAGCGACAGGGGTCTGACCTACGAGCAGTACTTC
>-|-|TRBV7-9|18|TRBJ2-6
CASSLVARLSSGANVLTF
TGTGCCAGCAGCTTAGTGGCACGACTGAGCTCTGGGGCCAACGTCCTGACTTTC
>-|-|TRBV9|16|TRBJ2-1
CASSVAPGVVYNEQFF
TGTGCCAGCAGCGTAGCACCGGGAGTGGTCTACAATGAGCAGTTCTTC
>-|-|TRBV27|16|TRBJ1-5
CASSLYQAGLGQPQHF
TGTGCCAGCAGTTTATACCAAGCAGGCTTAGGTCAGCCCCAGCATTTT
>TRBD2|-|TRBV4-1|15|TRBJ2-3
CASSSGRAGTDTQYF
TGCGCCAGCAGCTCCGGGAGGGCCGGCACAGATACGCAGTATTTT